This T cell receptor (beta chain) was profiled in a study of cytomegalovirus exposure and HLA in healthy donors. The CDR3 is 14 amino acids. The V end lost 4 bases, the J end lost 3 bases, and 13 bases lay between the germline ends. CDR1 and CDR2 (germline): SGHRS, YFSETQ. This clone was found a few times. Its antigen is undetermined. Regarding the study as a whole: Most TCR sequences proved rare, with some public TCRs found in many donors.

The PCR had 60 Vbeta and 13 Jbeta primers. Profiling relied on immunoSEQ multiplex PCR, and the TCRdb table lists in-frame clones only, not all of them. The sample has 130,000 to 150,000 clones; around 85% are singletons. This TCR came from a man aged 35 to 55 in good health and CMV-seropositive. The chain combines TRBV5-1 with TRBJ1-1; a possible D gene is TRBD1 (6 bases). The sample comprised PBMCs. The CDR3 reads CASSNTGYDTEAFF. The CDR3, as DNA: TGCGCCAGCAGCAATACAGGGTACGACACTGAAGCTTTCTTT.